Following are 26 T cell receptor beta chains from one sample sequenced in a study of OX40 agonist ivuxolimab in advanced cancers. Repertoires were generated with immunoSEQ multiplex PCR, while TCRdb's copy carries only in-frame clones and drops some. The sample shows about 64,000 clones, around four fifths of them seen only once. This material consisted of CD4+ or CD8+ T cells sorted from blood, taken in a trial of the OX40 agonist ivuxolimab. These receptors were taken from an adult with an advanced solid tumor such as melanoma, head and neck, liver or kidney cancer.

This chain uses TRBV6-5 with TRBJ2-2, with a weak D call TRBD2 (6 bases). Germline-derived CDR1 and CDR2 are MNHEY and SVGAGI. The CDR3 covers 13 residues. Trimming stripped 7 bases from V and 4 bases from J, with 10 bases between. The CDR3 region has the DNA TGTGCCAGCATTGGGGGGATCACCGGGGAGCTGTTTTTT. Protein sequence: CASIGGITGELFF.

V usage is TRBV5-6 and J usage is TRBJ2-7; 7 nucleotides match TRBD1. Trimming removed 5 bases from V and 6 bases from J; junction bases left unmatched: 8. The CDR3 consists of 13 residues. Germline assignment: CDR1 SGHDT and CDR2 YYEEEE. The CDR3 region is CASSFDRVGEQYF. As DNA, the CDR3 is TGTGCCAGCAGTTTCGACAGGGTTGGCGAGCAGTACTTC.

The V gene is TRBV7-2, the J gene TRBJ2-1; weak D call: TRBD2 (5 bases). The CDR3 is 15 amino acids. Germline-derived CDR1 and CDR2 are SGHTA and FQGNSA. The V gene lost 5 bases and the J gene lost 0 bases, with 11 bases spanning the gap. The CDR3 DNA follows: TGTGCCAGCAGCCGAGGGCAGACCTCCTACAATGAGCAGTTCTTC. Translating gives CASSRGQTSYNEQFF. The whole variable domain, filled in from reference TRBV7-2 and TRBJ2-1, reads GAGVSQSPSNKVTEKGKDVELRCDPISGHTALYWYRQSLGQGLEFLIYFQGNSAPDKSGLPSDRFSAERTGGSVSTLTIQRTQQEDSAVYLCASSRGQTSYNEQFFGPGTRLTVL.

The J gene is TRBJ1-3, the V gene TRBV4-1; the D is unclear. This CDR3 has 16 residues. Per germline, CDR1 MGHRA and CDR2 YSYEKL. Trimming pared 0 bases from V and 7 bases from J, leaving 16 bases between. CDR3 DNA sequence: TGCGCCAGCAGCCAAGAAATTTTAGGCCTTGCGAACACCATATATTTT. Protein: CASSQEILGLANTIYF.

The CDR3 DNA reads as TGCGCCAGCAGCGTTAGTAAAGAGACCCAGTACTTC. Protein: CASSVSKETQYF. V usage is TRBV5-1 and J usage is TRBJ2-5; no clear D gene. The CDR3 is 12 amino acids. Germline V lookup: CDR1 SGHRS, CDR2 YFSETQ. The V and J ends lost 4 bases and 3 bases respectively, with 7 bases between them.

CDR3 protein: CASKRGETQYF. The CDR3 coding sequence is TGTGCCAGCAAAAGGGGGGAGACCCAGTACTTC. This rearrangement joins TRBV2 to TRBJ2-5, with D possibly matching TRBD1 (6 bases). The germline CDR1 and CDR2 sequences are SNHLY and FYNNEI. The CDR3 sequence is 11 residues long. V was cut by 7 bases and J by 5 bases, with 8 bases left in between.

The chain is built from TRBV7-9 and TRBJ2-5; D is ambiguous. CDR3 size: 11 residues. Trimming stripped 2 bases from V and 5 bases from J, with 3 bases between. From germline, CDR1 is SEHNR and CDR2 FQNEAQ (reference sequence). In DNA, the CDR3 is TGTGCCAGCAGCTTATATGAGACCCAGTACTTC. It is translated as CASSLYETQYF.

CDR3 DNA sequence: TGCAGCGTTGCTCGAGGGAGCTGGCAGTACTTC. Protein: CSVARGSWQYF. The V and J genes are TRBV29-1 and TRBJ2-7, with a weak D call TRBD2 (5 bases). V was cut by 4 bases and J by 9 bases, with 13 bases left in between. The CDR3 sequence is 11 residues long. CDR1 is SQVTM, CDR2 ANQGSEA, per germline.

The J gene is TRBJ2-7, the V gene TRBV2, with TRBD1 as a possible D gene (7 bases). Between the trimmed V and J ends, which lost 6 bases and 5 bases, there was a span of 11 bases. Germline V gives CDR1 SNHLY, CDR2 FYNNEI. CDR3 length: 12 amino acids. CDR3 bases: TGTGCCAGCAGGGAGGGGGCGGACGAGCAGTACTTC. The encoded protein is CASREGADEQYF.

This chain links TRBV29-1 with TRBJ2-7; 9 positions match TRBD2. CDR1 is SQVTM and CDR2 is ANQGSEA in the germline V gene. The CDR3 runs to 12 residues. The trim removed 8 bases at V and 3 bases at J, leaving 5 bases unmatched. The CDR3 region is CSFTTSGYEQYF. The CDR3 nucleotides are TGCAGCTTCACGACTAGCGGCTACGAGCAGTACTTC.

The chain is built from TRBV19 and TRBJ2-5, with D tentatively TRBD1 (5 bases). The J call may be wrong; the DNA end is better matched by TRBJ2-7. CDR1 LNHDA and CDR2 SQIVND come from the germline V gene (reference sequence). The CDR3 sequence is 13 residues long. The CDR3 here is CASSTDTLDEQYF. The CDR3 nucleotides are TGTGCCAGTAGTACGGACACCCTCGACGAGCAGTACTTC.

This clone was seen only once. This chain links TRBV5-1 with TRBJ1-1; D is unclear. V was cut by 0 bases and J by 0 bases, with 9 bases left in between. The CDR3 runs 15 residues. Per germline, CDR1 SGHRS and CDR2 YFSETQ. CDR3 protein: CASSLEARLNTEAFF. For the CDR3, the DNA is TGCGCCAGCAGCTTGGAGGCCAGGTTGAACACTGAAGCTTTCTTT.

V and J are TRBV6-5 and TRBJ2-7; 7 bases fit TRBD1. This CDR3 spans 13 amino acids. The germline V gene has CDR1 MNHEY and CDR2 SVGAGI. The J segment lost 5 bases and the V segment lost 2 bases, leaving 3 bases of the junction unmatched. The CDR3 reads CASSYDRAHEQYF. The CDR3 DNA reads TGTGCCAGCAGTTACGACAGGGCCCACGAGCAGTACTTC.

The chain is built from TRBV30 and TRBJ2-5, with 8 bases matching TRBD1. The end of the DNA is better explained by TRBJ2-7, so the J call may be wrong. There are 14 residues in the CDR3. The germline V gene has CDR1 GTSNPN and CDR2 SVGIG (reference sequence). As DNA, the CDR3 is TGTGCCTGGAACCCTGGACAGGGCCCCTACGAGCAGTACTTC. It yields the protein CAWNPGQGPYEQYF.

The CDR3 bases are TGTGCCAGCAGCGACAGGACAGGGCCCTCCCGGATCCTCCTGGAGAACACTGAAGCTTTCTTT. Translated: CASSDRTGPSRILLENTEAFF. This chain joins TRBV7-3 and TRBJ1-1; 8 bases align to TRBD1. The CDR3 loop spans 21 amino acids. The J segment lost 1 base and the V segment lost 5 bases, leaving 24 bases of the junction unmatched. Germline CDR1 is SGHTA and CDR2 is FQGTGA.

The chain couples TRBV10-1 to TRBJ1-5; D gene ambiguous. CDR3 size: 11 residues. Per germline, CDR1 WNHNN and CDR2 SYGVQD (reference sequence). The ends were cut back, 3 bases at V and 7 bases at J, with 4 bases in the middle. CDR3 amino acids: CASSDWQPQHF. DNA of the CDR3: TGCGCCAGCAGTGACTGGCAGCCCCAGCATTTT.

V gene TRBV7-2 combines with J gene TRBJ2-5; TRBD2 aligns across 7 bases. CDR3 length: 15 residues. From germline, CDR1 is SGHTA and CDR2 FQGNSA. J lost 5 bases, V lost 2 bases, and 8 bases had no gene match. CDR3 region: CASSLFSGGLETQYF. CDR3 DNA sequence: TGTGCCAGCAGCTTATTTTCGGGGGGTTTGGAGACCCAGTACTTC. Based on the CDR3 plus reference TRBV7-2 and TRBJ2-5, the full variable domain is GAGVSQSPSNKVTEKGKDVELRCDPISGHTALYWYRQSLGQGLEFLIYFQGNSAPDKSGLPSDRFSAERTGGSVSTLTIQRTQQEDSAVYLCASSLFSGGLETQYFGPGTRLLVL.

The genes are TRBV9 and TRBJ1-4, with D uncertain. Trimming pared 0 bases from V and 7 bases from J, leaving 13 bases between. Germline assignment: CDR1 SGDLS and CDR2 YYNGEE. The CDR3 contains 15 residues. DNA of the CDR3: TGTGCCAGCAGCGTAGGAGCAGGCTCGGGTGAAAAACTGTTTTTT. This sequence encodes CASSVGAGSGEKLFF.

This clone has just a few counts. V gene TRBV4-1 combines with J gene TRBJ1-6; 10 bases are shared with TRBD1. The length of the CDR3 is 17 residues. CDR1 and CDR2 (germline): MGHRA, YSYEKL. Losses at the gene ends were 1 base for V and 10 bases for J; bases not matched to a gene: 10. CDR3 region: CASSQGPVDRGRSPLHF. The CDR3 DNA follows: TGCGCCAGCAGCCAAGGTCCGGTCGACAGGGGGCGGTCACCCCTCCACTTT.

The DNA of the CDR3 is TGTGCCTGGAGTGTATACGAGACATCTAATGAAAAACTGTTTTTT. This gives the protein CAWSVYETSNEKLFF. V is TRBV30 and J is TRBJ1-4; D gene uncertain. Germline lookup yields CDR1 GTSNPN and CDR2 SVGIG (reference sequence). V was clipped by 0 bases and J by 3 bases, with 11 bases between them. This CDR3 is 15 amino acids long.

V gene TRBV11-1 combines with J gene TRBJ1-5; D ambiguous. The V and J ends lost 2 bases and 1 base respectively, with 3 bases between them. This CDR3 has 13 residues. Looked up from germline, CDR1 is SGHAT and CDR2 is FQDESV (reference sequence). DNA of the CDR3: TGTGCCAGCAGCTTAAACAGCAATCAGCCCCAGCATTTT. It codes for CASSLNSNQPQHF.

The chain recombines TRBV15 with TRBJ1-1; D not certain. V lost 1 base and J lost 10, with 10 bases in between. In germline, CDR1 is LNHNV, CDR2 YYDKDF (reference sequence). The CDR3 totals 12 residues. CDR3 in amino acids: CATSRVPQRAFF. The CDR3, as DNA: TGTGCCACCAGCAGAGTCCCTCAGAGAGCTTTCTTT.

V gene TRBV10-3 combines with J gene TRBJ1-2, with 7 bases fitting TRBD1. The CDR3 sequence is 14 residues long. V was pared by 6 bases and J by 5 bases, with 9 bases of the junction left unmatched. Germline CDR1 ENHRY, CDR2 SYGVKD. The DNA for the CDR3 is TGTGCCATCAGCGGACAGGAGGGGAGGTATGGCTACACCTTC. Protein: CAISGQEGRYGYTF.

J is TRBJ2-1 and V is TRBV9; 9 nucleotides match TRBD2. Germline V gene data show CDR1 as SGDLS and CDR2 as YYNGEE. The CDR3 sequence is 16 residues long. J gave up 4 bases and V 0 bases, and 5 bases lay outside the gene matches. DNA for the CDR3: TGTGCCAGCAGCGTAGTAACTAGCGGGCCATACAATGAGCAGTTCTTC. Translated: CASSVVTSGPYNEQFF.

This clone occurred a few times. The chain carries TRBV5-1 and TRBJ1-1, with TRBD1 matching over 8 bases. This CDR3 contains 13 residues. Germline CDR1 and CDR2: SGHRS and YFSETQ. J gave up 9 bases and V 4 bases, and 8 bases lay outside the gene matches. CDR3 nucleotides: TGCGCCAGCAGCGCACAGGGGGGGACGAAAGCTTTCTTT. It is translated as CASSAQGGTKAFF.

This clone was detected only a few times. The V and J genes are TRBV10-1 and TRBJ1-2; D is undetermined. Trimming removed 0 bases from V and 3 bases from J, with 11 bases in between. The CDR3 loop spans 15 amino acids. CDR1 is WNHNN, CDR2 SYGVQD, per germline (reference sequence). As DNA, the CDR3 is TGCGCCAGCAGTGAGTCAACGTTGAAGGACTATGGCTACACCTTC. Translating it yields CASSESTLKDYGYTF.